The TCR beta chain described here comes from a study of T cells after yellow fever vaccination. Germline loops: CDR1 DFQATT, CDR2 SNEGSKA (reference sequence). The CDR3 runs to 10 residues. V was trimmed by 3 bases and J by 7 bases, leaving 7 bases between them. This clonotype came up many times. TCRdb reprocessed the 5' RACE reads with MiXCR, giving one entry per CDR3 protein. Here the sample spans almost 70,000 distinct CDR3 sequences, 5.5% to 7.5% being singletons. The TCR originated in a young man who received the YFV17D yellow fever vaccine. The rearrangement joins TRBV20-1 to TRBJ2-7; D unresolved. The sequencing here drew on CD4+ T cells sorted from PBMCs, taken roughly 14 days after the first yellow fever vaccination. This CDR3 is CSARLGEQYV. CDR3 sequence (DNA): TGCAGTGCTAGGTTGGGTGAGCAGTACGTC.